Listed here is a single T cell receptor (beta chain). What it binds is not known. Peripheral blood, together with lesional scalp punch biopsies, was collected from alopecia areata patients. These data are taken from a study of CD8+ T cells in alopecia areata. Study observations and caveats: Against the mouse data, patients shared TCRs less clearly, possibly for HLA reasons.

The V and J ends lost 5 bases and 10 bases respectively, with 11 bases between them. This CDR3 is built from 10 residues. Looked up from germline, CDR1 is DFQATT and CDR2 is SNEGSKA (reference sequence). Extracted RNA was reverse transcribed, and the resulting cDNA served as sequencing template. Clones were read by immunoSEQ multiplex PCR, and TCRdb kept only the in-frame ones, dropping some. The table has over 200,000 clones, roughly 57% seen once. This clonotype was sampled from a human donor with alopecia areata. This chain joins TRBV20-1 and TRBJ1-2; D perhaps matches TRBD1 (5 bases). Source: CD4+ T cells sorted from blood, taken at week 0. In DNA, the CDR3 is TGCAGTGCTGGGACGGACCTCTACACCTTC. It is translated as CSAGTDLYTF.